The rows below give T cell receptor beta chains drawn from one sample of a study of early T cells in non-severe SARS-CoV-2 infection. A single record per CDR3 protein comes from TCRdb applying MiXCR to the 5' RACE reads. The sample lists tens of thousands of distinct CDR3 sequences; approximately 11% were seen once. The specimen sequenced was whole blood. Receptor source: an adult who was a healthcare worker with PCR-confirmed SARS-CoV-2 infection or an uninfected control (not recorded which). The CDR3 runs from the conserved cysteine through the conserved F or W. D genes are given only for firm matches. Clone size is not always given. Where it is, it says once, few, many or a class for expanded clones.

j_call,v_call,clone_size,d_call,cdr3_aa,cdr3_nt
TRBJ2-3,TRBV6-8,few,TRBD1,CASRDDRDLTDTQYF,TGTGCCAGCAGAGACGACAGGGACCTCACAGATACGCAGTATTTT
TRBJ1-1,TRBV12-3/TRBV12-4,many,.,CASSLVENTEAFF,TGTGCCAGCAGTTTGGTAGAGAACACTGAAGCTTTCTTT
TRBJ2-1,TRBV28,.,TRBD2,CASSFGGSRYEQFF,TGTGCCAGCAGTTTTGGCGGGAGTCGGTATGAGCAGTTCTTC
TRBJ1-4,TRBV29-1,many,.,CSVWWGTGKLFF,TGCAGCGTTTGGTGGGGTACCGGGAAACTGTTTTTT
TRBJ1-4,TRBV3-1,.,TRBD1,CASSQDGQGGEKLFF,TGTGCCAGCAGCCAAGATGGACAGGGCGGGGAAAAACTGTTTTTT
TRBJ2-7,TRBV27,few,TRBD1,CASSPRAQGALSYEQYF,TGTGCCAGCAGTCCAAGGGCGCAGGGGGCCCTCTCCTACGAGCAGTACTTC
TRBJ2-1,TRBV4-2,few,.,CASSQVPRGIGSSYNEQFF,TGTGCCAGCAGCCAAGTTCCTCGCGGGATAGGGTCCTCCTACAATGAGCAGTTCTTC
TRBJ2-3,TRBV7-9,few,TRBD2,CASSTTSGRTDTQYF,TGTGCCAGCAGCACTACTAGCGGGCGCACAGATACGCAGTATTTT
TRBJ1-5,TRBV24-1,.,.,CATSAADVQPQHF,TGTGCCACCAGTGCCGCCGACGTACAGCCCCAGCATTTT
TRBJ2-1,TRBV20-1,.,.,CSERGDCYNEQFF,TGCAGTGAGAGAGGGGATTGCTACAATGAGCAGTTCTTC
TRBJ2-7,TRBV27,few,TRBD1,CASSLSYGQGIQQYF,TGTGCCAGCAGTTTATCATACGGACAGGGGATCCAGCAGTACTTC
TRBJ2-4,TRBV4-3,few,TRBD2,CASSPIAGGPDDKNIQYF,TGCGCCAGCAGCCCAATAGCGGGAGGGCCGGATGACAAAAACATTCAGTACTTC
TRBJ2-3,TRBV19,few,.,CASSRLDGTDTQYF,TGTGCCAGTAGCAGATTGGACGGCACAGATACGCAGTATTTT
TRBJ2-3,TRBV7-2,many,.,CASSAGLPTDTQYF,TGTGCCAGCAGCGCCGGACTTCCCACAGATACGCAGTATTTT
TRBJ2-7,TRBV3-1,many,.,CASSQPGTLYEQYF,TGTGCCAGCAGCCAACCCGGGACTCTCTACGAGCAGTACTTC
TRBJ2-1,TRBV7-2,many,.,CASSLEWVNEQFF,TGTGCCAGCAGCTTAGAATGGGTCAATGAGCAGTTCTTC
TRBJ2-3,TRBV11-2,few,.,CASSSSETQYF,TGTGCCAGCAGCTCTAGCGAAACGCAGTATTTT
TRBJ2-2,TRBV28,many,.,CASTLKTAGELFF,TGTGCCAGCACCCTTAAAACTGCCGGGGAGCTGTTTTTT
TRBJ1-1,TRBV4-3,few,.,CASSEQGGPEAFF,TGCGCCAGCAGCGAACAGGGAGGCCCTGAAGCTTTCTTT
TRBJ2-1,TRBV7-8,.,TRBD2,CASSLVLAGGPVAELFF,TGTGCCAGCAGCTTAGTACTAGCGGGAGGGCCTGTGGCTGAGCTGTTCTTC
TRBJ2-7,TRBV6-5,.,.,CASRRQPSYEQYF,TGTGCCAGCAGGCGACAGCCATCCTACGAGCAGTACTTC
TRBJ2-7,TRBV28,few,.,CASSFSQRAYEQYF,TGTGCCAGCAGTTTTTCCCAGCGGGCCTACGAGCAGTACTTC